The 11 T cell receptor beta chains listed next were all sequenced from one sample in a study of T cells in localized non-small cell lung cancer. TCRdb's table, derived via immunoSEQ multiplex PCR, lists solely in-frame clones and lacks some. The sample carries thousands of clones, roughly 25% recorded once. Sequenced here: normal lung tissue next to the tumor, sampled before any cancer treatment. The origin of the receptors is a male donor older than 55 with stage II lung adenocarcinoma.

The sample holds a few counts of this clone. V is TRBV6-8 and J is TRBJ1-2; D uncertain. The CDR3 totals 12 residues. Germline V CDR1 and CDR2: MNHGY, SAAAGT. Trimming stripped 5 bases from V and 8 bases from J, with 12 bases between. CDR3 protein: CASSDLSRGYTF. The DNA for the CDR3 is TGTGCCAGCAGTGATCTAAGTCGGGGCTACACCTTC.

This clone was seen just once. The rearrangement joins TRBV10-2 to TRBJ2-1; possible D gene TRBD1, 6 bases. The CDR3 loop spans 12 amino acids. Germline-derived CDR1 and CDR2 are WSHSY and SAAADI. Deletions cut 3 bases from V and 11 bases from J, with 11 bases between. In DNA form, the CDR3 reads TGCGCCAGCAGTGAAAAGGGACACCAGCAGTTCTTC. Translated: CASSEKGHQQFF.

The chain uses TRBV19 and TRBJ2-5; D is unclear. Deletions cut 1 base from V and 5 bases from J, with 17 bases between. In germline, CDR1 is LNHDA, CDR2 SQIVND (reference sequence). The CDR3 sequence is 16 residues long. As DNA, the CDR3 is TGTGCCAGTAGTATAGGGATGACTCCGTCCCACGAGACCCAGTACTTC. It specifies CASSIGMTPSHETQYF.

The CDR3 protein is CASSLSPANTGELFF. For the CDR3, the DNA is TGCGCCAGCAGCCTATCCCCCGCGAACACCGGGGAGCTGTTTTTT. The J gene is TRBJ2-2, the V gene TRBV5-1; no firm D call. CDR1 is SGHRS, CDR2 YFSETQ, per germline. Trimming stripped 4 bases from V and 0 bases from J, with 10 bases between. The CDR3 is made up of 15 amino acids.

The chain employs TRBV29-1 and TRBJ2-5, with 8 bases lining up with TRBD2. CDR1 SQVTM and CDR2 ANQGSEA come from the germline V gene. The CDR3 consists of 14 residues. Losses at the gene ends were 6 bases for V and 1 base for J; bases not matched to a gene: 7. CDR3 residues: CSVSASGLQETQYF. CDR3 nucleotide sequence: TGCAGCGTATCTGCTAGCGGGCTCCAAGAGACCCAGTACTTC.

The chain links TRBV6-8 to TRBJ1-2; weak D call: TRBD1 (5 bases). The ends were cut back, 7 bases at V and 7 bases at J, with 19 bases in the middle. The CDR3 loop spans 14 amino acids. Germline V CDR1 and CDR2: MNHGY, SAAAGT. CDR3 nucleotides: TGTGCCAGCACTGCTGGGACGGGCGCCGGTGGCTACACCTTC. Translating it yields CASTAGTGAGGYTF.

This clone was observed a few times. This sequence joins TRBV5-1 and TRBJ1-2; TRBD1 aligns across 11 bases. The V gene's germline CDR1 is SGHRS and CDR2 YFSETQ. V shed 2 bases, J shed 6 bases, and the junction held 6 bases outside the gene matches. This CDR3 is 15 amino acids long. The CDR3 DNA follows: TGCGCCAGCAGCTTTTACGGACAGGGGGCCGATGGCTACACCTTC. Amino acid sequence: CASSFYGQGADGYTF.

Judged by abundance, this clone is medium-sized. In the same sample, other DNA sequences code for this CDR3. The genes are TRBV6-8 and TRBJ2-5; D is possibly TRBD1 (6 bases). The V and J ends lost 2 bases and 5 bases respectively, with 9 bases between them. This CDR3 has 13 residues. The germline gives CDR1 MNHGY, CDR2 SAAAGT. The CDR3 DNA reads TGTGCCAGCAGTTACGGGGGCGGGGAGACCCAGTACTTC. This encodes CASSYGGGETQYF.

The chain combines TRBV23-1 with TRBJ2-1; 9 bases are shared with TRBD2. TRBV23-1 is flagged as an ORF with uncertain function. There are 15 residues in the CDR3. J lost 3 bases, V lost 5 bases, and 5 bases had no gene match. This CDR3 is CASSGVAGVYNEQFF. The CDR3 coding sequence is TGCGCCAGCAGTGGTGTAGCGGGGGTCTACAATGAGCAGTTCTTC.

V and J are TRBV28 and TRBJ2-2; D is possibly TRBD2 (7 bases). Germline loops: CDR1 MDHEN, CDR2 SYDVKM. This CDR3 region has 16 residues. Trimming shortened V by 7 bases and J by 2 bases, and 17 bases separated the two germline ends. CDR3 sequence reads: CASTLGGGQNTGELFF. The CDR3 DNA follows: TGTGCCAGCACACTGGGCGGGGGCCAAAACACCGGGGAGCTGTTTTTT.

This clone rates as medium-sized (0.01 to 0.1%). CDR3 region: CASSPGGDRTMAQHF. CDR3 DNA: TGTGCCAGCAGCCCAGGGGGGGACAGAACGATGGCCCAGCATTTT. This chain links TRBV9 with TRBJ1-5; 7 positions match TRBD1. In germline, CDR1 is SGDLS, CDR2 YYNGEE. The junction had 15 bases not matched to a gene; V was cut back by 4 bases and J by 11 bases. The CDR3 loop spans 15 amino acids.